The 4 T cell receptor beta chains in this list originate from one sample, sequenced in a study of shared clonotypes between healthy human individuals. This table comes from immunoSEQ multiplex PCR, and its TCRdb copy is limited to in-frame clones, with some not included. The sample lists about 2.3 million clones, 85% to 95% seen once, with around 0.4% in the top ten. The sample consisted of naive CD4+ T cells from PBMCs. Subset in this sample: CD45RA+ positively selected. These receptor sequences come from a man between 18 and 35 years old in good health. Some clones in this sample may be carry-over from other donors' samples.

CDR3 in DNA: TGCAGCGTTATGGGCGACACCGGGGAGCTGTTTTTT. Translated: CSVMGDTGELFF. This rearrangement joins TRBV29-1 to TRBJ2-2; no reliable D call. Germline V gene data show CDR1 as SQVTM and CDR2 as ANQGSEA. V gave up 5 bases and J gave up 3 bases, with 7 bases separating them. The CDR3 is 12 residues long.

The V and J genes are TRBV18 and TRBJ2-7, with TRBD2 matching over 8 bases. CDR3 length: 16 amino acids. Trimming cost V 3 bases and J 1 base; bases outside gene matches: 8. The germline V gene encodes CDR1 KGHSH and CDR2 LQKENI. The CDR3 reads CASSPEGRGRSYEQYF. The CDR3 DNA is TGTGCCAGCTCACCCGAGGGCCGCGGGAGGTCCTACGAGCAGTACTTC.

The CDR3, as DNA: TGTGCCAGCAGCTTATTAGGAATTCAGACCGGGGAGCTGTTTTTT. It translates to CASSLLGIQTGELFF. V and J are TRBV7-8 and TRBJ2-2, with no clear D. Germline V gene data show CDR1 as SGHVS and CDR2 as FQNEAQ. The V gene lost 2 bases and the J gene lost 5 bases, with 12 bases spanning the gap. The CDR3 spans 15 residues.

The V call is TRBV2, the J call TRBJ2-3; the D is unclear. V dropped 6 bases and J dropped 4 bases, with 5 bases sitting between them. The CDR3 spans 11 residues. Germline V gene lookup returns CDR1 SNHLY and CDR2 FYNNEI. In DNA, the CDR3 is TGTGCCAGCAGCCCATCAGATACGCAGTATTTT. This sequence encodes CASSPSDTQYF.